This record concerns one T cell receptor beta chain sequence. Its antigen is not yet known. Base quality data are lacking; no much larger clone is found one base away. This sample is drawn from a study of cytomegalovirus exposure and HLA in healthy donors (dated by TCRdb to the late 2010s). Concerning the study at large: In an earlier analysis of around 540 of the donors, 250 to 350 Gb of sequence data and 90 million to 120 million unique TCR beta sequences from 180 million or so T cells were reported. Rather than drawing on any new phenotypic data, the later analysis identified candidate immune exposures from TCR beta sequences and the way those sequences occurred across donors. A later analysis re-examined previously published TCR beta repertoires from about 670 donors and added high-resolution HLA genotyping to investigate patterns of TCR occurrence. HLA typing included class I and class II loci at four-digit resolution. Along with the roughly 670-subject first cohort, a separate validation cohort of 120 different subjects was used. Genome-wide SNP genotypes for about three fifths of the roughly 670 donors were used in a later genetic analysis, which treated that subset as a discovery cohort. The genetic ancestry cluster associated with self-reported Caucasian donors included 81% of the roughly 400 genotyped donors. The number of donors typed differed by locus, with roughly 620-630 for A, B, C, DRB1 and DQB1, around 500 for DQA1, approximately 580 for DPA1, and 400 to 490 for DPB1. The study was designed to test whether signatures of past pathogen exposure could be identified by cataloging public T cell receptors. To predict cytomegalovirus infection status, the study combined high-throughput TCR immunosequencing, statistical association of individual TCRs with disease status, and machine learning. Among 300 to 450 genotyped donors of the cohort, an average of around 240,000 unique TCR beta nucleotide sequences were sequenced per donor, about a sixth of them non-productive. Because of strong linkage in the cohort, a few DR-DQ haplotypes were treated as single units for association and clustering. Donor age, sex, ethnicity and CMV serostatus were collected together with the repertoire data. Every discovery cohort repertoire had been produced on one sequencing platform. An early release covering 550 to 650 HLA-typed donors comprised 300 to 350 gigabases of sequencing data and around 80 million unique TCR sequences. To decide whether each TCR beta V gene segment behaved as functional or pseudogenic, an earlier analysis of some 600 of the donors relied on high-throughput TCR beta sequencing. The study profiled the T cell repertoires of under 850 subjects by immunosequencing and related them to cytomegalovirus serostatus.

Results the study describes overall, beyond this receptor: Specific HLA alleles were associated with 15,000 to 20,000 TCR beta sequences at a false discovery rate of 0.05 in a later analysis. In both the original and validation cohorts, the classifier was reported to diagnose cytomegalovirus status with high specificity and sensitivity. An earlier analysis of around 600 of the donors showed that most TCR beta V segments appeared in productive rearrangements either about 87% or about 30% of the time, which broadly matched IMGT annotations. Most TCR sequences were observed very rarely across donors, whereas some public TCRs were present in many individuals. Because some donors lacked HLA typing at each locus, the association tests relied only on the typed subset. In the study, around 160 TCR beta chains were listed as associated with cytomegalovirus. A cluster of highly shared sequence variants was judged likely to be a technical artifact of the sequencing pipeline. A further reported finding was that TCR beta sequences accurately predicted the HLA-A and HLA-B alleles for most subjects in the first cohort. In a later genetic analysis, a missense DCLRE1C variant was associated with V-gene and J-gene trimming of TCR beta chains, and the association was replicated in an independent cohort. A later analysis found that most CMV-associated TCR beta chains appeared HLA-restricted, with HLA associations seemingly driven largely by CMV exposure. Sequencing depth was assumed to be roughly uniform across donors in the presence/absence analyses, though that assumption may not hold. A later analysis found that TCR association rates varied across HLA loci, with DRB1 alleles showing the most associated TCRs and HLA-C alleles the fewest. The authors suggested that the approach could potentially be extended to other disease states and immunological phenotypes. The cohort was sequenced for TCR beta chains only, and without alpha or paired-chain data the features that could be detected were limited. According to a later genetic analysis, donors in an Asian-associated ancestry cluster had fewer N-insertions in productive TCRs than the roughly 670-donor mean. Some IMGT-functional V segments, including TRBV6-2 and TRBV6-3, could not be told apart with the 87-base-pair reads, so those segments were excluded. Because counts were too low, 15 to 20 rarely observed V segments, including chromosome 9 orphons, were excluded from the earlier analysis of 587 of the donors. Strong co-occurrence of HLA alleles, especially DR and DQ, made assigning TCR associations to individual alleles difficult. Three of the identified cytomegalovirus-associated TCR beta chains were confirmed in vitro to be specific for cytomegalovirus antigens. Immune exposure information for the cohort was limited to CMV serostatus. Several of the top co-occurrence clusters appeared to be linked to parvovirus B19, influenza, CMV and Epstein-Barr virus, according to a later analysis. A later analysis found that HLA-associated TCR beta chains were more clonally expanded and had lower generation probabilities than equally common non-associated chains. Linkage disequilibrium might explain the correlated functional status among segregating V segments, but an unknown experimental factor could not be excluded.

The germline V gene encodes CDR1 SGHRS and CDR2 YFSETQ. Trimming takes 7 bases off V and 4 bases off J; junction bases not matched to a gene: 14. The CDR3 spans 18 residues, from the cysteine through the phenylalanine. The entry retains the CDR3 DNA only, 54 bases that are in frame from base 1. The receptor library was made with the immunoSEQ multiplex PCR assay. For the multiplex PCR, a mixture combining 60 forward primers for TCR Vbeta segments and 13 reverse primers for TCR Jbeta segments was used. A multiplex PCR assay on genomic DNA amplified the CDR3 region of rearranged TCR beta genes. The Illumina HiSeq System was used to sequence the amplified TCR beta libraries as 87-base-pair reads. The authors' pipeline ran thus. Across the roughly 600 repertoires, a later analysis counted 80 million or so unique TCR beta chains, roughly 11 million of which were shared by at least two donors. Raw reads were error-corrected and collapsed into unique sequences by a nearest-neighbor algorithm in which closely related sequences were merged to remove PCR and sequencing errors. Alignment of CDR3 sequences to IMGT reference sequences was used to assign V, D and J gene segments. For a sequence to be retained, a match of at least six nucleotides was required to both a V gene segment and a J gene segment. A rearrangement counted as productive if the CDR3 had no stop codons and remained in frame with V and J, and every other rearrangement counted as non-productive. Following IMGT convention, CDR3 was defined as the stretch from the second conserved V-encoded cysteine up to the conserved J-encoded phenylalanine. The earlier analysis of some 540 of the donors excluded any sequence lacking an unambiguous match to a single V gene segment. In an earlier analysis of 587 of the donors, a V segment was called functional when productive rearrangements were above 56.7%, and segregating when the standard deviation between donors exceeded 5%. A statistical classification framework was built to diagnose cytomegalovirus status from the catalog of TCR beta chain sequences. V and J gene assignment, in a later analysis, came from comparing TCR nucleotide sequences with IMGT/GENE-DB human TR gene sequences. Using the TCRdist pipeline, a later analysis assigned CDR3 sequences along with most-parsimonious VDJ recombination scenarios. A later analysis defined each TCR beta chain by its CDR3 amino acid sequence plus V-gene family, and excluded reads lacking a unique V-gene family. To address suspected cross-contamination and a sequencing artifact, a later analysis removed a few hundred highly shared, low-generation-probability nucleotide sequences. For each public chain, a later analysis derived a clonal expansion index from normalized ranks of inferred template counts within each repertoire. Generation probabilities in a later analysis came from a VDJ recombination model fitted to out-of-frame rearrangements, and those results were checked against IGoR. Hypergeometric tests were used in a later analysis to score TCR-TCR, TCR-HLA and TCR-CMV co-occurrence, with a repertoire-size bias correction applied to the TCR pairs. To estimate false discovery rates, a later analysis permuted the HLA or CMV assignments 20 times. In a later analysis, co-occurring TCRs were grouped using DBSCAN, and TCRdist sequence similarity was added for clustering within HLA-allele-positive subsets. Co-occurrence clustering excluded repertoires with fewer than 30,000 or more than 120,000 public chains, plus five with anomalous nucleotide sharing. As stored in TCRdb, this immuneACCESS dataset retains in-frame rearrangements with V and J assigned. A fraction of the clones does not appear; measured against another copy, unresolved V genes explain less than half of the discrepancy, and the remainder lacks a known reason. The V and J calls and the clone size are those of that table, but D and trimming were determined from the DNA. Here the sample has roughly 160,000 clones; 70% to 90% occur a single time. The ten largest clones add up to about 2.4% of the sample.

The cohort comprised 670 or so healthy bone marrow donors. All cohort members were sampled while nominally healthy, although unrecorded immune exposures were likely present. The donor was CMV seropositive and was included in the group of approximately 310 seropositive cohort members. A peripheral blood sample was collected from each donor, and TCR beta sequencing was performed on peripheral blood mononuclear cells. The Qiagen DNeasy Blood Extraction Kit was used to extract genomic DNA from the blood cell samples. The origin of this receptor is a man aged 25 to 40 in good health and CMV-seropositive. This sequence uses TRBV5-1 and TRBJ2-2; TRBD1 matches 12 bases in the middle. Sequencing was carried out using PBMCs. The DNA sequence follows: TGCGCCAGCGCCGCCGGGACAGGGGGCTTTTGGAGCACCGGGGAGCTGTTTTTT. Its amino acids are CASAAGTGGFWSTGELFF.